This T cell receptor (beta chain) was obtained from a study of blood T cell repertoires in COVID-19. Study-level information: The United States, Italy and Spain provided the acute and convalescent COVID-19 samples. PBMCs, B-cell-depleted T cells, or T cells provided the cDNA or gDNA that made up the material.

Clones were read by immunoSEQ multiplex PCR, and TCRdb kept only the in-frame ones, dropping some. Of approximately 260,000 clones in the sample, 82% were seen once. The sequenced sample consisted of peripheral blood. The receptor comes from an elderly woman with active or convalescent COVID-19.

CDR3 in DNA: TGCGCCAGCAGCTTGGCCCGGGGTTCGGGCACTGAAGCTTTCTTT. Its protein product is CASSLARGSGTEAFF. This rearrangement joins TRBV5-1 to TRBJ1-1; D is ambiguous. Trimming took off 0 bases at V and 4 bases at J, with 13 bases between the two ends. Germline V gene sequence: CDR1 SGHRS, CDR2 YFSETQ. The CDR3 loop spans 15 amino acids.